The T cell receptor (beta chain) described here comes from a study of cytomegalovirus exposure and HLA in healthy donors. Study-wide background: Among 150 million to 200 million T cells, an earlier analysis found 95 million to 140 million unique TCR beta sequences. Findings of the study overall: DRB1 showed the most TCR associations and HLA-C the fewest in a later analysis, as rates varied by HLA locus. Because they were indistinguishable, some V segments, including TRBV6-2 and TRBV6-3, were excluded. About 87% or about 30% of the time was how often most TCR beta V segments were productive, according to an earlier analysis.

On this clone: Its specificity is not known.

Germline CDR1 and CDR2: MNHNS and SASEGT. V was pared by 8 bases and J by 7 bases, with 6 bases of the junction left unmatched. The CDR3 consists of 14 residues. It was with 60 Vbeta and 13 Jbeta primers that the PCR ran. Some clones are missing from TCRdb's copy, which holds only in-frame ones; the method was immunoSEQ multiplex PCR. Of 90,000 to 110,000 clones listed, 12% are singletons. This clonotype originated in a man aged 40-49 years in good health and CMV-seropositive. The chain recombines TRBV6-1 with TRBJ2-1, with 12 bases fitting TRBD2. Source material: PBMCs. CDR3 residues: CASETSGSRNEQFF. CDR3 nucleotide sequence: TGTGCCAGCGAGACTAGCGGGAGTAGGAATGAGCAGTTCTTC.